This TCR beta chain is drawn from a study of blood T cell repertoires in COVID-19. For the study at large: PBMCs, B-cell-depleted T cells, or T cells were the source of the cDNA or gDNA that made up the material.

This CDR3 contains 19 residues. Trimming took 2 bases from V and 1 from J; bases not matched to a gene: 9. Germline V CDR1 and CDR2: MNHEY, SVGEGT. This table comes from immunoSEQ multiplex PCR, and its TCRdb copy is limited to in-frame clones, with some not included. The sample lists around 110,000 clones; 82% were seen once. Sequenced sample: peripheral blood. This sequence was found in a woman in her 70s with acute or convalescent COVID-19. The V and J genes are TRBV6-2 or TRBV6-3 and TRBJ2-6; 9 bases are a match to TRBD1. DNA of the CDR3: TGTGCCAGCAGTTACCGATCGACAGGGGGTTTATCTGGGGCCAACGTCCTGACTTTC. Its protein product is CASSYRSTGGLSGANVLTF.